The 8 T cell receptor beta chains below come from one sample, sequenced in a study of T-cell reconstitution after alpha-beta-depleted transplantation in children (dated by TCRdb to the mid-2010s). This sample's treatment or condition label indicates: allogeneic hematopoietic cell transplantation with graft depleted of TCRalphabeta T cells and CD19 B cells. The protocol used for the library was PCR. Sequencing used an Illumina HiSeq 2500. Molecular barcoding was employed in the preparation of TCR libraries, with unique molecular identifiers being used to normalize TCRbeta repertoire quantification. In-frame beta chains were kept once TCRdb had trimmed the public reads at Q25 with fastp and called clones with MiXCR. Each CDR3 protein appears once, grouped with its most common genes and DNA. The sample profile shows about 830,000 distinct CDR3 sequences; less than 20% of them were found once. Under 6% of the sample is taken by the ten largest.

Sequenced material: PBMCs, mostly from graft donor cells, taken 360 days after TCRalphabeta/CD19-depleted stem cell transplant. These receptors all stem from a male patient younger than 18 who had a stem cell transplant for acute lymphoblastic leukemia, so the T cells may come from the graft donor.

This clonotype was detected only a few times. J is TRBJ2-3 and V is TRBV20-1; 7 bases align to TRBD2. CDR3 length equals 15 residues. J gave up 3 bases and V 3 bases, and 9 bases lay outside the gene matches. Looked up from germline, CDR1 is DFQATT and CDR2 is SNEGSKA (reference sequence). CDR3 sequence reads: CSASKAGFATDTQYF. DNA for the CDR3: TGCAGTGCTAGTAAAGCGGGATTCGCGACAGATACGCAGTATTTT.

The chain carries TRBV5-1 and TRBJ2-1, with 9 positions matching TRBD2. J was trimmed by 4 bases and V by 3 bases; bases with no gene match: 8. This CDR3 comprises 16 residues. Germline V gives CDR1 SGHRS, CDR2 YFSETQ. The DNA of the CDR3 is TGCGCCAGCAGCTGGGGGCTAGCGGGGTTGTACAATGAGCAGTTCTTC. Amino acid sequence: CASSWGLAGLYNEQFF.

The chain couples TRBV5-1 to TRBJ2-1; D is unresolved. The germline gives CDR1 SGHRS, CDR2 YFSETQ. CDR3 length: 15 amino acids. V was trimmed by 9 bases and J by 1 base, leaving 17 bases between them. CDR3 nucleotide sequence: TGCGCCACCTCGCCCGAAATTATTTCCTACAATGAGCAGTTCTTC. Its translation: CATSPEIISYNEQFF.

The chain uses TRBV7-9 and TRBJ2-1; D is perhaps TRBD2 (5 bases). Per the germline V gene, CDR1 is SEHNR and CDR2 is FQNEAQ (reference sequence). V was cut by 3 bases and J by 9 bases, with 15 bases left in between. The CDR3 length is 14 residues. This CDR3 reads CASSFREGDGEQFF. The CDR3 DNA sequence: TGTGCCAGCAGCTTCCGAGAGGGAGACGGTGAGCAGTTCTTC.

This clonotype has ten or more counts. The V gene is TRBV7-2, the J gene TRBJ2-7, with D tentatively TRBD2 (5 bases). V was trimmed by 2 bases and J by 6 bases, leaving 11 bases between them. CDR1 and CDR2 from the germline V gene are SGHTA and FQGNSA. The CDR3 sequence is 13 residues long. For the CDR3, the DNA is TGTGCCAGCAGCTTAAAGGAGCGGAGCGAGCAGTACTTC. It codes for CASSLKERSEQYF.

Regarding this clonotype: At one end the junction does not follow the germline gene, possibly because of a read error. The chain couples TRBV12-3 or TRBV12-4 to TRBJ2-2, with a weak D call TRBD2 (6 bases). CDR3 length: 18 residues. The DNA for the CDR3 is TGTGCCAGCTGTTTCCGACAAATAGCGGTCGGTAACACCGGGGAGCTGTTTTTT. Residues: CASCFRQIAVGNTGELFF.

J is TRBJ1-1 and V is TRBV28; D remains unclear. The ends were cut back, 5 bases at V and 0 bases at J, with 13 bases in the middle. The CDR3 has 15 amino acids. The germline V gene encodes CDR1 MDHEN and CDR2 SYDVKM. The CDR3 reads CASSLTQRMNTEAFF. CDR3 nucleotides: TGTGCCAGCAGTCTTACACAGAGGATGAACACTGAAGCTTTCTTT.

The V and J genes are TRBV20-1 and TRBJ1-6; D is unresolved. With 4 bases removed from V and 9 bases from J, the gap between germline ends came to 7 bases. The CDR3 contains 11 residues. The germline gives CDR1 DFQATT, CDR2 SNEGSKA (reference sequence). The CDR3 sequence is CSAMVISPLHF. CDR3 DNA: TGCAGTGCTATGGTGATTTCACCCCTCCACTTT.